The entry below gives a single T cell receptor (beta chain) sequence along with its context. Its antigen is not known. The sample is drawn from a study of vaccination and CD4 T cells after COVID-19. Looking at the study overall: SARS-CoV-2 PCR on nasal swabs had been positive for the convalescent patients; several were mild and one was severe. Either the Pfizer-BioNTech BNT162b2 or Moderna mRNA-1273 vaccine was given as two doses. Sampling after COVID took place at a median of 101 days (range 35 to 161) following diagnosis. Cells were stimulated with overlapping spike peptide pools from SARS-CoV-2, HCoV-NL63, HCoV-OC43 and HCoV-229E.

CDR3 size: 17 residues. V shed 5 bases, J shed 4 bases, and the junction held 10 bases outside the gene matches. The germline V gene has CDR1 SGHNT and CDR2 YENEEA. Sequenced with the Oncomine TCR Beta short-read assay was DNA taken from cultured CD4+ T cells. One entry per CDR3 protein results from TCRdb running MiXCR on the PCR reads. The table includes 20,000 to 25,000 distinct CDR3 sequences, around a third detected once. Treatment of the sample: approximately nine-day PBMC culture with coronavirus spike peptide pools or control peptides (ViraFEST assay). The chain is built from TRBV11-3 and TRBJ2-5, with 13 bases identical to TRBD2. The receptor comes from a human donor with COVID-19. Specimen: cultured CD4+ T cells from blood. In DNA form, the CDR3 reads TGTGCCAGCAGCCATTCACTAGCGGGGGGGCTATCAGAGACCCAGTACTTC. Translating gives CASSHSLAGGLSETQYF. Combining the CDR3 with reference TRBV11-3 and TRBJ2-5 gives the whole variable domain EAGVVQSPRYKIIEKKQPVAFWCNPISGHNTLYWYLQNLGQGPELLIRYENEEAVDDSQLPKDRFSAERLKGVDSTLKIQPAELGDSAVYLCASSHSLAGGLSETQYFGPGTRLLVL.